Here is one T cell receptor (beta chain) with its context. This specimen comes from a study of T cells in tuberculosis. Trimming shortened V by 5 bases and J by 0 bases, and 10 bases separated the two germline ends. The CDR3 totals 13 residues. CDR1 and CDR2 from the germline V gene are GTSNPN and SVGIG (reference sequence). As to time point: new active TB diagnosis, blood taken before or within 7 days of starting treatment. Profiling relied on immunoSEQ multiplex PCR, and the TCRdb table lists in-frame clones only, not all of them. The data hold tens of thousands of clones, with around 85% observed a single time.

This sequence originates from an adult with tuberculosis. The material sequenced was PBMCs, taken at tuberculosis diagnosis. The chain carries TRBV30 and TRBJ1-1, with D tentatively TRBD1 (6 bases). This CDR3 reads CAWGGHLNTEAFF. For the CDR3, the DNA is TGTGCCTGGGGGGGACACCTGAACACTGAAGCTTTCTTT.